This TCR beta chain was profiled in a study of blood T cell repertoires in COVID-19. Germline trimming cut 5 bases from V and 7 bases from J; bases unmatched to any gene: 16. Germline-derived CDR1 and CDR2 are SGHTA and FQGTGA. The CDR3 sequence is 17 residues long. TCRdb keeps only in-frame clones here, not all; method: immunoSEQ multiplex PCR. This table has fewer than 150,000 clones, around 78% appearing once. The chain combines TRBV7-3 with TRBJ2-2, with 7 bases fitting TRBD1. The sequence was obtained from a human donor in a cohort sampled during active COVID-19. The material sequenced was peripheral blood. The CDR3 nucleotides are TGTGCCAGCAGCCCAAGTCCAGGGACAGTTTTTGTCGGGGAGCTGTTTTTT. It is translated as CASSPSPGTVFVGELFF.